The 25 T cell receptor beta chains presented below share a single source sample, sequenced in a study of T cells in Graves' hyperthyroidism and ophthalmopathy. RNA transcripts were the template for amplifying TCR beta CDR3 regions. An initial round of RT-PCR targeting the TCR CDR3 relied on the HTBI primer set. TCRdb reprocessed the multiplex PCR reads with MiXCR, giving one entry per CDR3 protein. The data show about 610,000 distinct CDR3 sequences, about 16% seen once. The sample was blood. These receptors came from a woman in her forties with Graves' ophthalmopathy.

A single count supports this clonotype. The chain combines TRBV5-4 with TRBJ2-5, with a possible D match to TRBD2 (5 bases). Deletions cut 0 bases from V and 0 bases from J, with 9 bases between. The germline CDR1 and CDR2 sequences are SGHNT and YYREEE (reference sequence). This CDR3 is 15 amino acids long. CDR3 coding DNA: TGTGCCAGCAGCTTGGCGGGGTTAAACCAAGAGACCCAGTACTTC. It specifies CASSLAGLNQETQYF.

This clonotype came up many times. This chain uses TRBV28 with TRBJ1-1; TRBD1 is a possible D gene (6 bases). Per germline, CDR1 MDHEN and CDR2 SYDVKM. The CDR3 has 15 residues. V dropped 5 bases and J dropped 5 bases, with 18 bases sitting between them. The CDR3: CASSLPLKGGTEAFF. In nucleotides, the CDR3 is TGTGCCAGCAGTCTACCCTTGAAGGGGGGGACTGAAGCTTTCTTT.

Only a few counts were recorded for this clonotype. This sequence joins TRBV27 and TRBJ2-7, with D maybe TRBD1 (6 bases). V lost 4 bases to trimming and J lost 2 bases, with 15 bases between them. Germline loops: CDR1 MNHEY, CDR2 SMNVEV (reference sequence). This CDR3 is built from 15 residues. The CDR3, as DNA: TGTGCCAGCAGTTCGCGCTGGGGACAAGCCTACGAGCAGTACTTC. This sequence encodes CASSSRWGQAYEQYF.

This clonotype has only a few counts. The chain carries TRBV3-1 and TRBJ1-3, with unresolved D. With 1 base removed from V and 3 bases from J, the gap between germline ends came to 10 bases. The length of the CDR3 is 15 residues. CDR1 is LGHDT and CDR2 is YNNKEL in the germline V gene (reference sequence). This CDR3 is CASSQGALVGNTIYF. In nucleotides, the CDR3 is TGTGCCAGCAGCCAAGGCGCCCTTGTTGGAAACACCATATATTTT.

This clonotype was observed a single time. The chain combines TRBV19 with TRBJ1-6, with D tentatively TRBD1 (5 bases). V was cut by 6 bases and J by 7 bases, with 13 bases left in between. CDR3 length equals 14 residues. Germline V lookup: CDR1 LNHDA, CDR2 SQIVND (reference sequence). CDR3 DNA sequence: TGTGCCAGTAGCGAAGGGGTCCGAAATTCACCCCTCCACTTT. Encoded protein: CASSEGVRNSPLHF.

The V gene is TRBV6-2 or TRBV6-3, the J gene TRBJ2-4; D possibly corresponds to TRBD1 (6 bases). Germline V lookup: CDR1 MNHEY, CDR2 SVGEGT. The CDR3 consists of 14 residues. V shed 4 bases and J shed 4 bases, with 11 bases lying between them. The CDR3 loop is CASSLQGRKNIQYF. The CDR3 DNA reads as TGTGCCAGCAGTTTGCAGGGGAGAAAAAACATTCAGTACTTC.

The sample holds many counts of this clonotype. V and J are TRBV30 and TRBJ1-2; 9 positions match TRBD1. This CDR3 region has 17 residues. Germline assignment: CDR1 GTSNPN and CDR2 SVGIG (reference sequence). V lost 0 bases, J lost 5 bases, and 13 bases stayed unmatched. The CDR3, as DNA: TGTGCCTGGAGTGTAAAGGTTCCGGACAGGGGTGTGTATGGCTACACCTTC. The encoded protein is CAWSVKVPDRGVYGYTF.

As for this clonotype: Sequence at one end of the junction differs from germline and may be a read error. CDR3 sequence (DNA): TGTGCCGGCAGTCCGGAAGGACCTTGGAAGGGCAATCAGCCCCAGCATTTT. Encoded protein: CAGSPEGPWKGNQPQHF. The rearrangement joins TRBV2 to TRBJ1-5; D gene uncertain. There are 17 residues in the CDR3. Germline loops: CDR1 SNHLY, CDR2 FYNNEI.

This clonotype was detected many times. This chain uses TRBV20-1 with TRBJ2-7; 9 bases line up with TRBD1. V was clipped by 3 bases and J by 1 base; unmatched bases: 4. The CDR3 is 14 amino acids. Germline V gives CDR1 DFQATT, CDR2 SNEGSKA (reference sequence). CDR3 protein: CSASIDRGSYEQYF. DNA of the CDR3: TGCAGTGCTAGTATTGACAGGGGGTCCTACGAGCAGTACTTC.

There are many counts of this clonotype. The chain joins TRBV2 to TRBJ2-2; D is perhaps TRBD1 or TRBD2 (5 bases each). Germline V gene lookup returns CDR1 SNHLY and CDR2 FYNNEI. The CDR3 extends over 13 amino acids. V lost 7 bases, J lost 6 bases, and 12 bases lay in between. CDR3 protein: CASMWGKAGELFF. The CDR3 DNA is TGTGCCAGCATGTGGGGGAAGGCCGGGGAGCTGTTTTTT.

This clonotype has at least ten counts. V and J are TRBV6-1 and TRBJ2-7, with a tentative D call TRBD1 (7 bases). This CDR3 has 15 residues. Trimming shortened V by 2 bases and J by 5 bases, and 16 bases separated the two germline ends. Looked up from germline, CDR1 is MNHNS and CDR2 is SASEGT. CDR3 coding DNA: TGTGCCAGCAGTGAACCAGGCAGGGGGGTGGACGAGCAGTACTTC. As protein: CASSEPGRGVDEQYF.

This clonotype was detected ten times or more. The chain combines TRBV29-1 with TRBJ1-1; D is possibly TRBD1 (6 bases). Germline V lookup: CDR1 SQVTM, CDR2 ANQGSEA. The CDR3 is 13 amino acids. V was clipped by 3 bases and J by 0 bases, with 8 bases between them. CDR3 sequence (DNA): TGCAGCGTTGAGCGGACAGTGAACACTGAAGCTTTCTTT. Translating it yields CSVERTVNTEAFF.

At least ten counts were recorded for this clonotype. The rearrangement joins TRBV29-1 to TRBJ1-2, with a possible D match to TRBD1 (6 bases). The ends were cut back, 4 bases at V and 2 bases at J, with 17 bases in the middle. CDR1 is SQVTM and CDR2 is ANQGSEA in the germline V gene. This CDR3 spans 15 amino acids. DNA of the CDR3: TGCAGCGTTGTTCCCGAACGAGGGGGGAACTATGGCTACACCTTC. Translating gives CSVVPERGGNYGYTF.

The rearrangement links TRBV12-3 or TRBV12-4 to TRBJ2-7; D unresolved. V lost 3 bases and J 6 bases, leaving 15 bases between the germline ends. This CDR3 is built from 14 residues. Written as DNA, the CDR3 is TGTGCCAGCAGTTTTATGGGTAGACGGGTCGAGCAGTACTTC. Translating it yields CASSFMGRRVEQYF.

In this sample, this clonotype turned up many times. DNA for the CDR3: TGTGCCAGCAGTTTTCTCTCTTTCAATGAGCAGTTCTTC. Encoded protein: CASSFLSFNEQFF. This chain links TRBV28 with TRBJ2-1; D is undetermined. This CDR3 contains 13 residues. From germline, CDR1 is MDHEN and CDR2 SYDVKM. Trimming took off 3 bases at V and 6 bases at J, with 9 bases between the two ends. Full variable domain (missing parts from reference TRBV28 and TRBJ2-1): DVKVTQSSRYLVKRTGEKVFLECVQDMDHENMFWYRQDPGLGLRLIYFSYDVKMKEKGDIPEGYSVSREKKERFSLILESASTNQTSMYLCASSFLSFNEQFFGPGTRLTVL.

This clonotype was detected many times. The chain couples TRBV3-1 to TRBJ2-5; D perhaps matches TRBD2 (6 bases). The CDR3 is 13 residues long. From germline, CDR1 is LGHDT and CDR2 YNNKEL (reference sequence). Deletions cut 10 bases from V and 2 bases from J, with 14 bases between. The CDR3 DNA reads TGTGCCACCGAACGCGGGGTACAAGAGACCCAGTACTTC. The encoded protein is CATERGVQETQYF.

This clonotype occurred many times. The rearrangement links TRBV30 to TRBJ1-3, with D uncertain. Germline V CDR1 and CDR2: GTSNPN, SVGIG (reference sequence). V shed 2 bases and J shed 0 bases, with 8 bases lying between them. The CDR3 loop spans 14 amino acids. CDR3 coding DNA: TGTGCCTGGAGTAGTCGGTCCTCTGGAAACACCATATATTTT. Translated: CAWSSRSSGNTIYF.

This clonotype was detected a few times. As DNA, the CDR3 is TGTGCCAGCAGTAACGTTCAGGGGGGTGAGCAGTTCTTC. Translated: CASSNVQGGEQFF. The rearrangement uses TRBV6-5 and TRBJ2-1; perhaps TRBD1 as D (7 bases). Germline CDR1 and CDR2: MNHEY and SVGAGI. V dropped 5 bases and J dropped 9 bases, with 14 bases sitting between them. The CDR3 spans 13 residues.

At least ten counts were recorded for this clonotype. The chain couples TRBV5-1 to TRBJ2-2, with unresolved D. Trimming removed 7 bases at V and 5 bases at J, with 6 bases between. The V gene's germline CDR1 is SGHRS and CDR2 YFSETQ. This CDR3 has 11 residues. The CDR3: CASARTGELFF. The CDR3 nucleotides are TGCGCCAGCGCAAGGACCGGGGAGCTGTTTTTT. The whole variable domain, filled in from reference TRBV5-1 and TRBJ2-2, reads KAGVTQTPRYLIKTRGQQVTLSCSPISGHRSVSWYQQTPGQGLQFLFEYFSETQRNKGNFPGRFSGRQFSNSRSEMNVSTLELGDSALYLCASARTGELFFGEGSRLTVL.

The rearrangement joins TRBV19 to TRBJ2-3; possible D gene TRBD2, 5 bases. With 8 bases removed from V and 2 bases from J, the gap between germline ends came to 17 bases. The germline CDR1 and CDR2 sequences are LNHDA and SQIVND (reference sequence). The length of the CDR3 is 15 residues. CDR3 DNA sequence: TGTGCCAGTGCCAAAGTTAGAGGACTCACAGATACGCAGTATTTT. Protein product: CASAKVRGLTDTQYF.

This clonotype was seen repeatedly, ten times or more. The CDR3 region has the DNA TGTGCCAGCAGCCGAGGGTTGGAGAGTGCCTATGGCTACACCTTC. Protein: CASSRGLESAYGYTF. The chain couples TRBV12-3 or TRBV12-4 to TRBJ1-2, with D unresolved. The CDR3 sequence is 15 residues long. V was shortened by 6 bases and J by 4 bases, with 18 bases between the two germline ends.

This clonotype was seen only a few times. The rearrangement uses TRBV11-2 and TRBJ2-3; weak D call: TRBD2 (6 bases). Trimming left V 1 base short and J 3 bases short, with 11 bases between. The V gene's germline CDR1 is SGHAT and CDR2 FQNNGV. There are 15 residues in the CDR3. CDR3 sequence: CASSLGGTETDTQYF. DNA of the CDR3: TGTGCCAGCAGCTTAGGAGGGACTGAAACAGATACGCAGTATTTT.

This clonotype was found many times. V is TRBV12-3 or TRBV12-4 and J is TRBJ1-2, with D uncertain. The CDR3 sequence is 15 residues long. The V and J ends lost 1 base and 2 bases respectively, with 11 bases between them. For the CDR3, the DNA is TGTGCCAGCAGTTTAGTTTCCGGACGGAACTATGGCTACACCTTC. Protein sequence: CASSLVSGRNYGYTF.

This chain connects TRBV12-3 or TRBV12-4 to TRBJ1-5, with D maybe TRBD1 (5 bases). The CDR3 consists of 14 residues. The V and J ends lost 6 bases and 3 bases respectively, with 12 bases between them. The CDR3 region has the DNA TGTGCCAGCAGCAACCGGGACTTCAATCAGCCCCAGCATTTT. It yields the protein CASSNRDFNQPQHF.

The chain recombines TRBV6-2 or TRBV6-3 with TRBJ1-1; D is unresolved. There are 14 residues in the CDR3. V was shortened by 6 bases and J by 6 bases, with 17 bases between the two germline ends. Germline V gene data show CDR1 as MNHEY and CDR2 as SVGEGT. The CDR3 is CASSPAGPPSEAFF. CDR3 nucleotide sequence: TGTGCCAGCAGCCCAGCCGGGCCCCCCTCTGAAGCTTTCTTT.